This record concerns one T cell receptor beta chain sequence. This clone was detected only a few times. Its antigen is currently not known. Within one base of it there is no much larger clone, and no base qualities were kept. The CDR1 and CDR2 encoded by the germline V gene (reference sequence) are SGHKS and YYEKEE. The cysteine opens and the phenylalanine closes a CDR3 of 12 amino acids. The retained sequence is limited to the CDR3, 36 bases, with the frame set at the first base. V has 4 bases trimmed and J has 7 bases trimmed; junction bases matching no gene number 5. The entry originates in a study of cytotoxic CD8 clonotypes in ibrutinib-treated CLL (TCRdb year 2021). Looking at the study overall: In this cohort, 15 patients were treatment-naive and under 13 were relapsed/refractory, while around 18 had unmutated IGHV. Cryopreserved peripheral blood mononuclear cells were collected at three points: before therapy, at response, and at either sustained remission or disease progression. Response samples were obtained after a median of 12 months of treatment, with a range of roughly 6 to 40 months. Every remission and progressive disease sample was obtained while ibrutinib was still being received by the patients. Of the approximately 94 people in the trial, about 25 had longitudinal samples available. Partial responses were observed in roughly 24 patients and complete responses in 2; after a median follow-up of around 68 months, remission was maintained in 15 or so patients and progression was observed in roughly 12. Samples averaged roughly 280,000 productive templates and some 91,000 productive rearrangements.

On the study overall, not on this receptor specifically: At ibrutinib response clonality went up, during sustained remission it held steady, and at progression it dropped back toward baseline. Sampling times were not matched between patients in sustained remission and patients whose disease was progressing, and lymph node repertoires were not examined. Public clonotypes were rare and either shrank or stayed stable during treatment, and the rise in clonality at ibrutinib response reflected expansion of private clonotypes. Baseline clonality was found to be higher than that of age-matched healthy donors and was strongly correlated with circulating CD8+ T-cell counts.

A MiSeq instrument was used for deep resolution sequencing, which targeted depths ranging from 1 in 1 million up to 1 in 200,000 T cells, with coverage averaging 10x for each clonotype. TCR beta libraries were generated with the immunoSEQ hsTCRB Kit. In the authors' own workflow: Data were analyzed with ImmunoSEQ Data Assistant and ImmunoSEQ Analyzer, with V, D and J genes assigned per IMGT definitions. Clonality, which ranges from 0 to 1, was calculated by subtracting the normalized Shannon entropy of productive rearrangement frequencies from one. Only overrepresented clonotypes making up at least 0.05% of the repertoire of each patient were included in the public clonotype analysis. Some 14 age-matched healthy donor repertoires from immuneACCESS served as clonality controls. Entries here come from immuneACCESS through TCRdb and include only in-frame sequences with V and J called. Some clones fail to appear in such tables; in the studies checked, an unresolved V gene covers under half of the shortfall, and the cause of the remainder is unknown. V and J calls and clone size are copied from that table; D and trimming were computed from the DNA. This sample lists about 160,000 clones; approximately 80% were detected once. The ten largest clonotypes hold about 4.5% of the sample.

Sample time point, as interpreted from the label and publication: around 2 years on ibrutinib. Roughly 2 micrograms of genomic DNA were extracted from cryopreserved PBMCs for TCR beta library preparation. Longitudinal blood samples from CLL patients receiving ibrutinib monotherapy were subjected to high-throughput TCR beta sequencing. The patients took part in an open-label, single-center phase 2 trial of ibrutinib monotherapy. The sequence came from a human donor with chronic lymphocytic leukemia. The sequences come from PBMCs, collected after 24 months of ibrutinib treatment. The rearranged chain carries TRBV5-5 and TRBJ2-7; the central 7 bases match TRBD2. The bases are TGTGCCAGCAGCCCGTCGGGGGGTGAGCAGTACTTC. It translates to CASSPSGGEQYF.